The present T cell receptor (beta chain) was sequenced within a study of early T cells in non-severe SARS-CoV-2 infection. The table lists this clonotype with a few counts. Germline V lookup: CDR1 SGHKS, CDR2 YYEKEE (reference sequence). This CDR3 has 14 amino acids. V was trimmed by 3 bases and J by 7 bases, leaving 14 bases between them. Individual cDNA molecules each received unique molecular identifiers attached to them. TCRdb reprocessed the 5' RACE reads via MiXCR and lists one record per CDR3 protein. The data hold tens of thousands of distinct CDR3 sequences, with around 12% observed a single time.

The starting material was whole blood, obtained at baseline. This TCR was recovered from an adult who was a healthcare worker with PCR-confirmed SARS-CoV-2 infection or an uninfected control (not recorded which). The V gene is TRBV5-5, the J gene TRBJ1-5; D may be TRBD1 (5 bases). The CDR3 protein is CASSSQMDKQPQHF. The CDR3 bases are TGTGCCAGCAGCTCACAAATGGACAAACAGCCCCAGCATTTT.